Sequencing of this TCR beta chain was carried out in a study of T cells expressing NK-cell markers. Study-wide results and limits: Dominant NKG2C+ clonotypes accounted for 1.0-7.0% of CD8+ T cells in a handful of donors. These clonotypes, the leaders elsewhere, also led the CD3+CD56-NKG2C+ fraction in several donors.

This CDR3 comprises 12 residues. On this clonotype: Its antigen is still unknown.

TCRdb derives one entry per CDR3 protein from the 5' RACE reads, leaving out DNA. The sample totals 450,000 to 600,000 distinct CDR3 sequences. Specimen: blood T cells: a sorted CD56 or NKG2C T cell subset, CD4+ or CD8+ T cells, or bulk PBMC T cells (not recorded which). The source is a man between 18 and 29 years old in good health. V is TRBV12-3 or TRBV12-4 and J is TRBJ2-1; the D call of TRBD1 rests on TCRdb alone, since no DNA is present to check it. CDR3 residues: CASSLGTGQQFF.